The source of this T cell receptor beta chain is a study of T cells expressing NK-cell markers. Note on this clonotype: Its antigen is still unknown.

With the 5' RACE reads reprocessed, TCRdb shows one record per CDR3 protein and no DNA. The sample's table shows roughly 390,000 distinct CDR3 sequences. The CDR3 is made up of 11 amino acids. Regarding the study as a whole: What remained unclear was the HCMV specificity of expanded NKG2C+ T cell clones.

Sequencing was performed on blood T cells: a sorted CD56 or NKG2C T cell subset, CD4+ or CD8+ T cells, or bulk PBMC T cells (not recorded which). The TCR comes from a man aged 18-69 years in good health. The V gene is TRBV12-3 or TRBV12-4, the J gene TRBJ2-1; absent DNA, TCRdb's TRBD1 call cannot be checked. CDR3 in amino acids: CASSLGVQQFF.